A single T cell receptor (beta chain) is shown here with its context. Its target is unknown. This entry comes from a study of response to subunit inactivated influenza vaccine. General study results and limits: With each seasonal influenza vaccination, the authors suggested, few new T cells are recruited.

One entry per CDR3 protein results from TCRdb running MiXCR on the RT-PCR reads. Of roughly 700,000 distinct CDR3 sequences listed, approximately 14% are singletons. The J segment lost 4 bases and the V segment lost 4 bases, leaving 6 bases of the junction unmatched. The germline CDR1 and CDR2 sequences are SNHLY and FYNNEI. This CDR3 spans 14 amino acids. Sequences were derived from PBMCs from blood, sampled 14 to 15 days before vaccination. The source is a man in his fifties or sixties who received an inactivated influenza vaccine. This chain links TRBV2 with TRBJ1-2; 7 positions match TRBD1. The CDR3 DNA sequence: TGTGCCAGCAGTGTACAGGGGTCCGGCTATGGCTACACCTTC. Translated, it gives CASSVQGSGYGYTF.